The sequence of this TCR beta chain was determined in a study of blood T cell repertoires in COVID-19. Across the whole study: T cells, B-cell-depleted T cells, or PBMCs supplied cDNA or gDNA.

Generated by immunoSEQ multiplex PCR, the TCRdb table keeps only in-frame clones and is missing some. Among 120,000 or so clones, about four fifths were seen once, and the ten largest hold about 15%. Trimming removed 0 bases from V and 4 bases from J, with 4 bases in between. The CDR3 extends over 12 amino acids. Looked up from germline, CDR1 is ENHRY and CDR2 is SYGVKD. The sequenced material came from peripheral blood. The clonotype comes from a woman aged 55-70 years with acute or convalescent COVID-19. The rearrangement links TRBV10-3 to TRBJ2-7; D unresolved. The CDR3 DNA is TGTGCCATCAGTGAGTCGCGGTACGAGCAGTACTTC. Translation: CAISESRYEQYF.